This entry concerns a single TCR beta chain. The antigen is unknown. The data derive from a study of tumor-infiltrating lymphocytes in primary liver carcinoma. Overall study: All patients, whether men or women, fell within 30 to 69 years of age. Overall study findings and caveats: A small share of top clones, only about 7-24%, was found in all five tumor regions.

Total RNA and DNA came together from approximately 20-30 mg of bulk tissue without cell sorting. Donors were untreated and chronically infected with HBV. There were over 85% viable tumor cells in every single sample of tumor. A primer in the constant region served to generate TCR beta cDNA from 450 to 650 ng of total RNA. Libraries covering TCR beta were generated through three nested multiplex PCR rounds (using a slightly modified ARM-PCR). TCRdb reprocessed the multiplex PCR reads with MiXCR, giving one entry per CDR3 protein. The data contain about 110,000 distinct CDR3 sequences, about 68% of them singletons. This receptor was obtained from a woman aged 55-69 years with primary liver carcinoma and hepatitis B virus infection. The sample consisted of liver tumor tissue from sampling region 1. The sample's subset: tumor region T1, superior pole.

The chain's CDR3 is CASGPRESGGQFF. CDR3 DNA: TGTGCTAGTGGTCCTCGGGAAAGCGGTGGGCAGTTCTTC. J is TRBJ2-1 and V is TRBV12-5, with D possibly being TRBD2 (5 bases). The CDR3 consists of 13 residues. CDR1 is LGHNT, CDR2 FRNRAP, per germline. Between the trimmed V and J ends, which lost 5 bases and 12 bases, there was a span of 17 bases.